The 23 T cell receptor beta chains in this list originate from one sample, sequenced in a study of blood T cell repertoires in COVID-19 (dated by TCRdb to 2018 to 2020). The library was generated by the immunoSEQ multiplex PCR assay. Held by TCRdb, this immuneACCESS table contains in-frame sequences only and omits some clones. Under half of the omission traces to an unresolved V gene where checked; the cause of the rest is unknown. In all, the sample holds approximately 210,000 clones, and about 90% of those were seen once. The ten largest clones capture more than 2% of the sample. Material: PBMCs or T cells enriched from blood (not recorded which). These receptors were obtained from a woman in her 30s who had recovered from COVID-19.

V gene TRBV5-4 combines with J gene TRBJ2-1; 7 bases match TRBD2. The CDR3 totals 16 residues. V was clipped by 5 bases and J by 1 base; unmatched bases: 9. CDR1 and CDR2 from the germline V gene are SGHNT and YYREEE (reference sequence). The CDR3 DNA reads TGTGCCAGCAGTCTGGGGGGGGGAAGGTCCTACAATGAGCAGTTCTTC. It encodes CASSLGGGRSYNEQFF.

The chain uses TRBV3-1 (or the pseudogene TRBV3-2) and TRBJ1-4; 10 nucleotides agree with TRBD1. Per the germline V gene, CDR1 is LGHDT and CDR2 is YNNKEL (reference sequence). V lost 6 bases to trimming and J lost 7 bases; unmatched junction nucleotides: 5. The CDR3 sequence is 14 residues long. CDR3 DNA sequence: TGTGCCAGCAGAAGAGGACAGGGGGTTGAAAAACTGTTTTTT. Translating gives CASRRGQGVEKLFF.

V usage is TRBV4-3 and J usage is TRBJ2-1; 8 positions match TRBD1. Unmatched junction bases numbered 5, after V lost 3 bases and J lost 7 bases. The CDR3 loop spans 14 amino acids. Germline V gives CDR1 LGHNA, CDR2 YSLEER. The CDR3 region is CASSQDRDKNEQFF. CDR3 coding DNA: TGCGCCAGCAGCCAGGACAGGGACAAGAATGAGCAGTTCTTC.

The V gene is TRBV6-2 or TRBV6-3, the J gene TRBJ2-2; D possibly corresponds to TRBD1 (5 bases). Trimming shortened V by 2 bases and J by 7 bases, and 14 bases separated the two germline ends. The length of the CDR3 is 15 residues. CDR1 and CDR2 (germline): MNHEY, SVGEGT. DNA of the CDR3: TGTGCCAGCAGTTACAGCAGGGAAGGGGTCGGGGAGCTGTTTTTT. It specifies CASSYSREGVGELFF.

A single count supports this clone. The V and J genes are TRBV19 and TRBJ1-4; D might be TRBD1 (5 bases). With 7 bases removed from V and 7 bases from J, the gap between germline ends came to 16 bases. Germline-derived CDR1 and CDR2 are LNHDA and SQIVND (reference sequence). The CDR3 contains 14 residues. CDR3 coding DNA: TGTGCCAGTACCCGCCGGGCCCAGGGTGAAAAACTGTTTTTT. Protein: CASTRRAQGEKLFF.

The rearrangement uses TRBV6-5 and TRBJ1-1; D might be TRBD1 (5 bases). V was trimmed by 6 bases and J by 3 bases, leaving 11 bases between them. The germline V gene has CDR1 MNHEY and CDR2 SVGAGI. This CDR3 contains 13 residues. The CDR3 sequence: CASRGAGYTEAFF. The DNA of the CDR3 is TGTGCCAGCAGAGGGGCAGGTTACACTGAAGCTTTCTTT.

This clone was picked up a small number of times. The chain joins TRBV11-3 to TRBJ1-2; tentative D call: TRBD1 (5 bases). This CDR3 contains 13 residues. Germline lookup yields CDR1 SGHNT and CDR2 YENEEA. Trimming left V 2 bases short and J 8 bases short, with 12 bases between. The DNA for the CDR3 is TGTGCCAGCAGCTTAACAGCCTCAGGGGGCTACACCTTC. Residues: CASSLTASGGYTF.

The CDR3 here is CASSRGQGADEQFF. Written as DNA, the CDR3 is TGTGCCAGCAGCCGAGGACAGGGGGCCGATGAGCAGTTCTTC. The chain combines TRBV2 with TRBJ2-1; 11 positions match TRBD1. The CDR3 loop spans 14 amino acids. Germline V gene data show CDR1 as SNHLY and CDR2 as FYNNEI. Trimming took 6 bases from V and 8 from J; bases not matched to a gene: 6.

This clone was counted once. The CDR3 DNA is TGTGCCAGCAGCAGCGAGGGACAGGGGGCGGTGACCCAGTACTTC. It is translated as CASSSEGQGAVTQYF. The chain combines TRBV28 with TRBJ2-5, with 12 bases matching TRBD1. The CDR3 totals 15 residues. Trimming took 6 bases from V and 7 from J; bases not matched to a gene: 9. Germline CDR1 and CDR2: MDHEN and SYDVKM.

The rearrangement joins TRBV5-1 to TRBJ2-2; 9 bases align to TRBD2. With V trimmed by 2 bases and J by 1 base, 3 bases remained unmatched. Germline V gene sequence: CDR1 SGHRS, CDR2 YFSETQ. The CDR3 spans 16 residues. The CDR3 region is CASSFELAGNTGELFF. The DNA for the CDR3 is TGCGCCAGCAGCTTTGAACTAGCGGGGAACACCGGGGAGCTGTTTTTT.

The chain has TRBV19 and TRBJ2-7, with D possibly TRBD1 on 6 matching bases. V lost 3 bases and J lost 3, with 12 bases in between. CDR3 length: 14 residues. Germline V CDR1 and CDR2: LNHDA, SQIVND (reference sequence). The CDR3 region is CASSISLGGYEQYF. CDR3 nucleotide sequence: TGTGCCAGTAGTATCAGCCTAGGGGGCTACGAGCAGTACTTC.

CDR3 residues: CASSRRTGENEQYF. The CDR3 DNA reads TGTGCCAGCAGCAGACGGACAGGGGAGAACGAGCAGTACTTC. The rearrangement uses TRBV7-2 and TRBJ2-7, with 9 bases identical to TRBD1. CDR3 length: 14 residues. With 5 bases clipped from V and 5 bases from J, the junction kept 7 bases outside the gene matches. Germline lookup yields CDR1 SGHTA and CDR2 FQGNSA.

In the case of this clone: The junction and the germline gene differ at one end; a read error may be behind it. The gene calls are TRBV19 and TRBJ1-2; TRBD1 matches at 10 bases. Germline V gives CDR1 LNHDA, CDR2 SQIVND (reference sequence). The CDR3 contains 15 residues. The CDR3 DNA is TGTGCCAGTAGCATAGCTGGGACAGGGGAGGGTGGCTACACCTTC. Encoded protein: CASSIAGTGEGGYTF.

This clone was seen once. V gene TRBV30 combines with J gene TRBJ2-7; TRBD2 matches at 7 bases. Germline CDR1 GTSNPN, CDR2 SVGIG (reference sequence). This CDR3 has 14 residues. Trimming at V came to 4 bases and at J to 1 base, leaving 7 bases not matched to a gene. CDR3 nucleotide sequence: TGTGCCTGGAAGTGGGGGGGGTTATCCTACGAGCAGTACTTC. Its translation: CAWKWGGLSYEQYF.

V is TRBV6-5 and J is TRBJ1-1; D gene ambiguous. The CDR3 has 13 residues. V was cut by 6 bases and J by 3 bases, with 11 bases left in between. Germline CDR1 and CDR2: MNHEY and SVGAGI. The CDR3 DNA reads TGTGCCAGCAGGCGCGGCAGAGACACTGAAGCTTTCTTT. Protein sequence: CASRRGRDTEAFF.

V gene TRBV7-2 combines with J gene TRBJ1-2; 7 nucleotides line up with TRBD1. Trimming removed 5 bases from V and 4 bases from J; junction bases left unmatched: 4. This CDR3 region has 13 residues. Germline loops: CDR1 SGHTA, CDR2 FQGNSA. The CDR3 region has the DNA TGTGCCAGCAGCCCCCAGGGGGTCTATGGCTACACCTTC. It specifies CASSPQGVYGYTF.

The chain links TRBV12-3 or TRBV12-4 to TRBJ1-2, with 7 bases matching TRBD1. V lost 3 bases to trimming and J lost 8 bases; unmatched junction nucleotides: 6. The CDR3 totals 13 residues. The CDR3 sequence: CASSFDRVGGYTF. DNA of the CDR3: TGTGCCAGCAGTTTTGACAGGGTGGGAGGCTACACCTTC.

The chain employs TRBV13 and TRBJ2-5, with D possibly being TRBD2 (6 bases). This CDR3 region has 17 residues. CDR1 and CDR2 (germline): PRHDT, FYEKMQ (reference sequence). V was shortened by 8 bases and J by 0 bases, with 22 bases between the two germline ends. The CDR3: CASGPTPGGKNQETQYF. As DNA, the CDR3 is TGTGCCAGCGGACCCACCCCCGGCGGGAAAAACCAAGAGACCCAGTACTTC.

The rearrangement links TRBV18 to TRBJ1-2; maybe TRBD1 (6 bases). Trimming removed 2 bases from V and 4 bases from J, with 14 bases in between. The CDR3 loop spans 15 amino acids. CDR1 and CDR2 (germline): KGHSH, LQKENI. This chain's CDR3 is CASSPNADSVYGYTF. For the CDR3, the DNA is TGTGCCAGCTCACCAAATGCGGACAGTGTCTATGGCTACACCTTC.

V gene TRBV19 combines with J gene TRBJ2-7, with 7 bases aligning to TRBD2. Germline CDR1 reads LNHDA; CDR2 reads SQIVND (reference sequence). The junction had 3 bases not matched to a gene; V was cut back by 5 bases and J by 5 bases. The CDR3 totals 12 residues. This CDR3 reads CASSGGSNEQYF. The CDR3 DNA reads TGTGCCAGTAGTGGCGGGAGTAACGAGCAGTACTTC.

The chain uses TRBV7-9 and TRBJ2-2; D uncertain. Germline CDR1 is SEHNR and CDR2 is FQNEAQ (reference sequence). There are 16 residues in the CDR3. With 5 bases removed from V and 3 bases from J, the gap between germline ends came to 16 bases. The CDR3 loop reads CASSPRGREDTGELFF. The CDR3, as DNA: TGTGCCAGCAGCCCCCGAGGCAGAGAGGACACCGGGGAGCTGTTTTTT.

This clone was counted once. The chain carries TRBV29-1 and TRBJ1-5; TRBD1 is a possible D gene (6 bases). Trimming removed 4 bases from V and 6 bases from J, with 10 bases in between. The CDR3 is 12 residues long. Germline CDR1 and CDR2: SQVTM and ANQGSEA. The CDR3 DNA follows: TGCAGCGTTGGCGGGGGGCCTCAGCCCCAGCATTTT. Protein product: CSVGGGPQPQHF. The whole variable domain, filled in from reference TRBV29-1 and TRBJ1-5, reads SAVISQKPSRDICQRGTSLTIQCQVDSQVTMMFWYRQQPGQSLTLIATANQGSEATYESGFVIDKFPISRPNLTFSTLTVSNMSPEDSSIYLCSVGGGPQPQHFGDGTRLSIL.

The chain carries TRBV9 and TRBJ1-2; 12 bases line up with TRBD1. V lost 3 bases and J lost 3; bases outside the gene matches: 6. Looked up from germline, CDR1 is SGDLS and CDR2 is YYNGEE. This CDR3 spans 16 amino acids. The CDR3 DNA reads TGTGCCAGCAGCGCCACCGGGACAGGGGGCGACTATGGCTACACCTTC. It encodes CASSATGTGGDYGYTF. Drawing the rest from reference TRBV9 and TRBJ1-2, the complete variable domain is DSGVTQTPKHLITATGQRVTLRCSPRSGDLSVYWYQQSLDQGLQFLIQYYNGEERAKGNILERFSAQQFPDLHSELNLSSLELGDSALYFCASSATGTGGDYGYTFGSGTRLTVV.